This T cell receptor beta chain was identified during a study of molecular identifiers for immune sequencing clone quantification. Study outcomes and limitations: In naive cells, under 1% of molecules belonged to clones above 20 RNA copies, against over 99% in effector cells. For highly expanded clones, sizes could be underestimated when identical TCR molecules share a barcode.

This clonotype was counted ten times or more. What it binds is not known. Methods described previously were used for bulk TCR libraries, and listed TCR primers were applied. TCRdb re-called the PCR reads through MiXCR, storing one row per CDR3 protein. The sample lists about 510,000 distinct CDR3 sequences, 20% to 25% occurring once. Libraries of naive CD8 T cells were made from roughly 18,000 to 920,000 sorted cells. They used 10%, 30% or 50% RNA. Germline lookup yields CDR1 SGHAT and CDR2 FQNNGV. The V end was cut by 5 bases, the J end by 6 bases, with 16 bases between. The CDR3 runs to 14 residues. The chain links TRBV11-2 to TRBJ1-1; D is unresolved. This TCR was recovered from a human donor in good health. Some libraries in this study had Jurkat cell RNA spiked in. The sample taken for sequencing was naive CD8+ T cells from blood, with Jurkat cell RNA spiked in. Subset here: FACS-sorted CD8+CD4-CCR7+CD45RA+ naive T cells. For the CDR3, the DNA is TGTGCCAGCAGCCCCATGGGGTGGGATCCTGAAGCTTTCTTT. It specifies CASSPMGWDPEAFF.